These 23 T cell receptor beta chains came from one sample sequenced in a study of cytomegalovirus exposure and HLA in healthy donors. In the PCR, 60 Vbeta and 13 Jbeta primers were used. TCRdb's table, derived via immunoSEQ multiplex PCR, lists solely in-frame clones and lacks some. There are around 93,000 clones in the sample; about 81% occur only once, and about 3.5% lies in the top ten. What was sequenced was PBMCs. All receptors come from a woman aged 40 to 50 in good health and CMV-seronegative.

This clone was recorded once. The V call is TRBV6-5, the J call TRBJ2-7, with 10 bases aligning to TRBD2. Germline V CDR1 and CDR2: MNHEY, SVGAGI. Trimming cost V 5 bases and J 5 bases; bases outside gene matches: 9. The CDR3 is 15 amino acids. The CDR3 DNA follows: TGTGCCAGCAGTATTACACCTAGCGGGAGTCACGAGCAGTACTTC. This translates into CASSITPSGSHEQYF.

This clone was seen only once. The chain links TRBV11-1 to TRBJ2-1; no clear D gene. This CDR3 is 15 amino acids long. Deletions cut 5 bases from V and 8 bases from J, with 19 bases between. Germline lookup yields CDR1 SGHAT and CDR2 FQDESV (reference sequence). CDR3 DNA: TGTGCCAGCAGCCCCCCCGGGTTGGAACAATATGAGCAGTTCTTC. Its protein is CASSPPGLEQYEQFF. Drawing the rest from reference TRBV11-1 and TRBJ2-1, the complete variable domain is EAEVAQSPRYKITEKSQAVAFWCDPISGHATLYWYRQILGQGPELLVQFQDESVVDDSQLPKDRFSAERLKGVDSTLKIQPAELGDSAMYLCASSPPGLEQYEQFFGPGTRLTVL.

The V and J genes are TRBV6-1 and TRBJ2-7; 10 positions agree with TRBD1. Germline V lookup: CDR1 MNHNS, CDR2 SASEGT. The CDR3 loop spans 15 amino acids. The V segment lost 4 bases and the J segment 5 bases; nucleotides outside the gene matches: 8. CDR3 coding DNA: TGTGCCAGCAGTGTGATGGGACAGGGGATGAACGAGCAGTACTTC. Amino acid sequence: CASSVMGQGMNEQYF.

The rearrangement joins TRBV7-2 to TRBJ2-7, with D unclear. Trimming stripped 4 bases from V and 4 bases from J, with 8 bases between. The germline V gene encodes CDR1 SGHTA and CDR2 FQGNSA. CDR3 length: 12 amino acids. The CDR3 region is CASSSQRYEQYF. The CDR3 nucleotides are TGTGCCAGCAGCTCACAGAGATACGAGCAGTACTTC.

This rearrangement joins TRBV5-4 to TRBJ1-1; D call uncertain. V was pared by 4 bases and J by 1 base, with 14 bases between. The CDR3 has 15 amino acids. Per germline, CDR1 SGHNT and CDR2 YYREEE (reference sequence). This CDR3 reads CASSPTGRQNTEAFF. CDR3 bases: TGTGCCAGCAGCCCCACCGGGAGGCAGAACACTGAAGCTTTCTTT.

The V and J genes are TRBV19 and TRBJ1-5, with D maybe TRBD1 (6 bases). V dropped 0 bases and J dropped 5 bases, with 8 bases sitting between them. CDR3 size: 14 residues. Germline CDR1 is LNHDA and CDR2 is SQIVND (reference sequence). The CDR3 sequence is CASSIEGGDQPQHF. In DNA, the CDR3 is TGTGCCAGTAGTATAGAAGGGGGAGATCAGCCCCAGCATTTT.

The chain uses TRBV5-1 and TRBJ2-2; D ambiguous. Trimming left V 4 bases short and J 4 bases short, with 11 bases between. CDR1 SGHRS and CDR2 YFSETQ come from the germline V gene. The CDR3 runs 14 residues. The CDR3: CASSPARSTGELFF. The CDR3, as DNA: TGCGCCAGCAGCCCGGCGCGGTCCACCGGGGAGCTGTTTTTT.

The J gene is TRBJ1-3, the V gene TRBV28; D gene ambiguous. Germline V gene sequence: CDR1 MDHEN, CDR2 SYDVKM. The CDR3 is made up of 14 amino acids. V lost 1 base to trimming and J lost 0 bases, with 4 bases between them. CDR3 DNA: TGTGCCAGCAGTTTATTCGGCTCTGGAAACACCATATATTTT. The encoded protein is CASSLFGSGNTIYF.

This clone occurred a few times. The chain joins TRBV6-1 to TRBJ2-1; possibly TRBD1 for D (6 bases). This CDR3 comprises 15 residues. Germline CDR1 reads MNHNS; CDR2 reads SASEGT. With 4 bases removed from V and 1 base from J, the gap between germline ends came to 11 bases. The CDR3 coding sequence is TGTGCCAGCAGTGTTACAGGGAATTCCTACAATGAGCAGTTCTTC. Translation gives CASSVTGNSYNEQFF.

This clone was detected only once. The rearrangement uses TRBV5-1 and TRBJ1-4; 7 nucleotides line up with TRBD1. V lost 0 bases and J lost 0; bases outside the gene matches: 5. Looked up from germline, CDR1 is SGHRS and CDR2 is YFSETQ. The CDR3 is made up of 17 amino acids. This CDR3 reads CASSLETGIATNEKLFF. DNA for the CDR3: TGCGCCAGCAGCTTGGAGACAGGGATCGCAACTAATGAAAAACTGTTTTTT.

This clone came up a few times. J is TRBJ1-1 and V is TRBV5-4; D is unresolved. Germline V gene data show CDR1 as SGHNT and CDR2 as YYREEE (reference sequence). V shed 1 base and J shed 4 bases, with 8 bases lying between them. There are 13 residues in the CDR3. CDR3 loop: CASSLPGSTEAFF. CDR3 sequence (DNA): TGTGCCAGCAGCTTGCCGGGGAGCACTGAAGCTTTCTTT.

The J gene is TRBJ2-3, the V gene TRBV10-2; 7 bases are shared with TRBD2. The CDR3 consists of 14 residues. With 6 bases clipped from V and 3 bases from J, the junction kept 6 bases outside the gene matches. Germline values: CDR1 WSHSY, CDR2 SAAADI. CDR3 in amino acids: CASRREIATDTQYF. CDR3 DNA sequence: TGCGCCAGCAGGCGGGAGATAGCGACAGATACGCAGTATTTT.

The chain employs TRBV28 and TRBJ1-1; unclear D gene. From germline, CDR1 is MDHEN and CDR2 SYDVKM. The length of the CDR3 is 13 residues. The V end lost 3 bases, the J end lost 0 bases, and 5 bases lay between the germline ends. The CDR3 loop is CASSFHLNTEAFF. The CDR3 coding sequence is TGTGCCAGCAGTTTTCATCTGAACACTGAAGCTTTCTTT.

The chain links TRBV15 to TRBJ1-4; D perhaps matches TRBD1 (5 bases). From germline, CDR1 is LNHNV and CDR2 YYDKDF (reference sequence). The CDR3 extends over 16 amino acids. Deletions cut 3 bases from V and 3 bases from J, with 14 bases between. CDR3 residues: CATSSGVGDANEKLFF. For the CDR3, the DNA is TGTGCCACCAGCAGCGGTGTAGGGGATGCTAATGAAAAACTGTTTTTT.

V and J are TRBV4-3 and TRBJ2-1; TRBD1 matches at 8 bases. This CDR3 contains 14 residues. Germline V gene data show CDR1 as LGHNA and CDR2 as YSLEER. The V segment lost 4 bases and the J segment 8 bases; nucleotides outside the gene matches: 7. The chain's CDR3 is CASSPSTGVDEQFF. The CDR3 region has the DNA TGCGCCAGCAGCCCCTCGACAGGGGTGGATGAGCAGTTCTTC.

V and J are TRBV18 and TRBJ2-1, with 11 nucleotides matching TRBD2. CDR3 length: 16 residues. Germline V CDR1 and CDR2: KGHSH, LQKENI. The ends lost 1 base at V and 6 bases at J; junction bases unmatched: 5. As DNA, the CDR3 is TGTGCCAGCTCACCACAACTAGCGGGAGTGGTCAATGAGCAGTTCTTC. Protein sequence: CASSPQLAGVVNEQFF.

DNA of the CDR3: TGTGCCAGCAGAAGCAGCGGACTAGCGGGGTCATCTGGGGCCAACGTCCTGACTTTC. Translating gives CASRSSGLAGSSGANVLTF. The chain links TRBV27 to TRBJ2-6; 12 nucleotides agree with TRBD2. The CDR3 loop spans 19 amino acids. V dropped 6 bases and J dropped 1; count of bases not matched to a gene: 10. The germline V gene encodes CDR1 MNHEY and CDR2 SMNVEV (reference sequence).

This chain connects TRBV7-9 to TRBJ1-5; 8 bases fit TRBD1. Germline V CDR1 and CDR2: SEHNR, FQNEAQ (reference sequence). The junction had 5 bases not matched to a gene; V was cut back by 4 bases and J by 6 bases. This CDR3 contains 14 residues. The CDR3 loop is CASSYQGAGQPQHF. The CDR3 coding sequence is TGTGCCAGCAGCTATCAGGGGGCTGGTCAGCCCCAGCATTTT. Looking up the rest from reference TRBV7-9 and TRBJ1-5 gives the full variable domain: DTGVSQNPRHKITKRGQNVTFRCDPISEHNRLYWYRQTLGQGPEFLTYFQNEAQLEKSRLLSDRFSAERPKGSFSTLEIQRTEQGDSAMYLCASSYQGAGQPQHFGDGTRLSIL.

The rearrangement uses TRBV4-2 and TRBJ2-2; unclear D gene. The CDR3 runs 17 residues. V was cut by 0 bases and J by 2 bases, with 13 bases left in between. The germline V gene has CDR1 LGHNA and CDR2 YNFKEQ. The CDR3 reads CASSQDPAGINTGELFF. In DNA, the CDR3 is TGTGCCAGCAGCCAAGATCCGGCAGGAATCAACACCGGGGAGCTGTTTTTT.

This clone was found a few times. The V call is TRBV27, the J call TRBJ1-6; the D gene is possibly TRBD1 (5 bases). CDR1 MNHEY and CDR2 SMNVEV come from the germline V gene (reference sequence). CDR3 length: 14 residues. Trimming stripped 7 bases from V and 10 bases from J, with 17 bases between. For the CDR3, the DNA is TGTGCCAGCAACATCCGGGGGGACGGGTCACCCCTCCACTTT. It translates to CASNIRGDGSPLHF.

Here the CDR3 DNA reads TGTGCCAGCAGCCAGGACAGGGAAGGGGGGGAGCTGTTTTTT. Translation gives CASSQDREGGELFF. The rearrangement joins TRBV6-5 to TRBJ2-2; TRBD1 matches 8 bases. Germline CDR1 reads MNHEY; CDR2 reads SVGAGI. The V gene end was trimmed by 6 bases and the J gene end by 8 bases; junction bases not matched to a gene: 8. This CDR3 is 14 amino acids long.

The chain has TRBV29-1 and TRBJ2-7; TRBD1 agrees at 7 bases. V lost 7 bases and J lost 0; bases outside the gene matches: 3. This CDR3 has 12 residues. Germline V gives CDR1 SQVTM, CDR2 ANQGSEA. The CDR3 sequence: CSAWTGSYEQYF. Here the CDR3 DNA reads TGCAGCGCCTGGACAGGCTCCTACGAGCAGTACTTC.

The rearrangement joins TRBV30 to TRBJ1-4; D is possibly TRBD1 (6 bases). Germline CDR1 reads GTSNPN; CDR2 reads SVGIG (reference sequence). The CDR3 is made up of 15 amino acids. Between the trimmed V and J ends, which lost 2 bases and 3 bases, there was a span of 13 bases. This chain's CDR3 is CAWSRSRGPNEKLFF. The CDR3 DNA follows: TGTGCCTGGAGTAGAAGCAGGGGTCCTAATGAAAAACTGTTTTTT. The full variable domain, its missing parts supplied by reference TRBV30 and TRBJ1-4, is SQTIHQWPATLVQPVGSPLSLECTVEGTSNPNLYWYRQAAGRGLQLLFYSVGIGQISSEVPQNLSASRPQDRQFILSSKKLLLSDSGFYLCAWSRSRGPNEKLFFGSGTQLSVL.